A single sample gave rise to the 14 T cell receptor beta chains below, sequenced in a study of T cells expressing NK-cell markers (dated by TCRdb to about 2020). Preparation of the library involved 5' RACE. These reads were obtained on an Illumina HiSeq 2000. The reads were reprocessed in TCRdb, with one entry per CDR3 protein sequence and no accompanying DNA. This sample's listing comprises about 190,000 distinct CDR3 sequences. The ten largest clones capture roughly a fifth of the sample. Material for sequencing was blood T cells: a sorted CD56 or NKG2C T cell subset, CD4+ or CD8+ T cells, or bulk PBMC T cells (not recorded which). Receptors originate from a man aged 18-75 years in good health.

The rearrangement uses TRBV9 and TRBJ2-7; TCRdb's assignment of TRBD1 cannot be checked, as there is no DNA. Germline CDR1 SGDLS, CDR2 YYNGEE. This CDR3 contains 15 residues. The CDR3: CASSPRDRLIYEQYF.

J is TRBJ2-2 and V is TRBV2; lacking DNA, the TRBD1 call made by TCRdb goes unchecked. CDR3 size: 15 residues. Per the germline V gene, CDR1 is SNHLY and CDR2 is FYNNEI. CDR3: CASRETGTNTGELFF.

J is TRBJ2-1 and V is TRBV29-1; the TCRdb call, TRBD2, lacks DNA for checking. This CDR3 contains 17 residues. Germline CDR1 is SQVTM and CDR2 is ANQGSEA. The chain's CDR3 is CSVDSVGGAGSYNEQFF.

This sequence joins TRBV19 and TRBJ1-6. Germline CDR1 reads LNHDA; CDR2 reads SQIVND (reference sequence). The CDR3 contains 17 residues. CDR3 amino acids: CASRFITESSYNSPLHF. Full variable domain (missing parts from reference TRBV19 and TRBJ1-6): DGGITQSPKYLFRKEGQNVTLSCEQNLNHDAMYWYRQDPGQGLRLIYYSQIVNDFQKGDIAEGYSVSREKKESFPLTVTSAQKNPTAFYLCASRFITESSYNSPLHFGNGTRLTVT.

The CDR3 sequence: CASSTHSPLHF. The chain carries TRBV19 and TRBJ1-6. Germline values: CDR1 LNHDA, CDR2 SQIVND (reference sequence). This CDR3 contains 11 residues. The full variable domain, its missing parts supplied by reference TRBV19 and TRBJ1-6, is DGGITQSPKYLFRKEGQNVTLSCEQNLNHDAMYWYRQDPGQGLRLIYYSQIVNDFQKGDIAEGYSVSREKKESFPLTVTSAQKNPTAFYLCASSTHSPLHFGNGTRLTVT.

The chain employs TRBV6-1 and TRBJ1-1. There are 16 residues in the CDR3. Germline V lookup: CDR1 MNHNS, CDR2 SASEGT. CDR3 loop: CASSELDTRPGTEAFF.

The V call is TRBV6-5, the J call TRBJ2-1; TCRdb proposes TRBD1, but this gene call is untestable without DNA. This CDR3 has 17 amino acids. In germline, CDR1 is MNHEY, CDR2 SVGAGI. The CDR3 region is CASSYPRATGPYNEQFF.

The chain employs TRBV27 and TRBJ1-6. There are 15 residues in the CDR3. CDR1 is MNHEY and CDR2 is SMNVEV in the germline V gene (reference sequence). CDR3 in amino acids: CASSLFSSDLSPLHF.

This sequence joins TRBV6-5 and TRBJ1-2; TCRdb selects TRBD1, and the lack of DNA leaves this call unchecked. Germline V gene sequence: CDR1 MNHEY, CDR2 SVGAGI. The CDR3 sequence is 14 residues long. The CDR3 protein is CASSYNSGAYGYTF.

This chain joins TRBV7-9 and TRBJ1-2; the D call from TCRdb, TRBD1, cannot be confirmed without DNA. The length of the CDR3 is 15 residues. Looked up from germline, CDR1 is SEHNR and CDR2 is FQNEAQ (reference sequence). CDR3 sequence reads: CASSLAPTGFYGYTF.

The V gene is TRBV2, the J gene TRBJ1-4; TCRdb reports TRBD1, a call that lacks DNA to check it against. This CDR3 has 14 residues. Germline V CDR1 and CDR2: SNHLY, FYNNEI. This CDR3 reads CASSDGTVMEKLFF.

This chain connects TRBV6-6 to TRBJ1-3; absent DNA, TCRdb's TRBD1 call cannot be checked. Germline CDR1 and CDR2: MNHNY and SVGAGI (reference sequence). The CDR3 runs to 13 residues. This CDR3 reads CASSDRDGNTIYF.

The CDR3 sequence: CASSFRHRTGGNNEQFF. The chain carries TRBV12-3 or TRBV12-4 and TRBJ2-1; TCRdb's D call of TRBD1 is untestable without DNA. This CDR3 is built from 17 residues.

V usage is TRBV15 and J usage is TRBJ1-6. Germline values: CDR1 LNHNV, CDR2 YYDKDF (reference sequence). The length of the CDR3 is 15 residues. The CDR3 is CATSRDKKLNSPLHF.